This T cell receptor (beta chain) was obtained from a study of blood T cell repertoires in COVID-19. Looking at the study overall: Samples of COVID-19 (acute and convalescent) were obtained from the United States, Italy and Spain. PBMCs, B-cell-depleted T cells, or T cells provided the cDNA or gDNA that made up the material.

Methods used by the authors: Counts of nucleated cells, estimated from reference gene primer amplification, were obtained. Only in-frame clones appear in the TCRdb table, and some are missing; sequencing was by immunoSEQ multiplex PCR. That table gives V, J and clone size, and the DNA gave D and trimming. Seen here are about 220,000 clones, approximately 80% observed once, and the top ten hold roughly 12%. Germline V lookup: CDR1 MDHEN, CDR2 SYDVKM. There are 14 residues in the CDR3. The V and J ends lost 10 bases and 11 bases, in that order; junction bases with no gene match: 14. The sample taken for sequencing was peripheral blood. The source is a human donor in a cohort sampled during active COVID-19. This sequence joins TRBV28 and TRBJ2-1, with TRBD1 identical over 10 bases. This CDR3 reads CAINSGQGVLKQFF. Here the CDR3 DNA reads TGTGCCATCAACTCTGGACAGGGGGTCTTGAAGCAGTTCTTC.